A single sample is the source of the 3 T cell receptor beta chains below, sequenced in a study of CD8 T cells in Susac syndrome. With random hexamers, reverse transcription was performed on roughly 0.45 to 1 ug of RNA. TCRdb re-derived calls from the immunoSEQ multiplex PCR reads in MiXCR, one entry per CDR3 protein. The profile shows 130,000 or so distinct CDR3 sequences, 94% of them singletons. The sequenced sample consisted of CD4+ T cells from PBMCs. The receptor set was obtained from a human donor in good health.

This clonotype occurred once. V is TRBV4-2 and J is TRBJ1-2; tentative D call: TRBD1 (5 bases). This CDR3 spans 15 amino acids. V lost 4 bases and J 6 bases, leaving 18 bases between the germline ends. Germline V gene lookup returns CDR1 LGHNA and CDR2 YNFKEQ. CDR3 nucleotide sequence: TGTGCCAGCAGCCCTCCACCGGGGGAAAGGAATGGCTACACCTTC. As protein: CASSPPPGERNGYTF.

The J gene is TRBJ2-1, the V gene TRBV3-1; possible D gene TRBD1, 5 bases. V lost 0 bases and J 6 bases, leaving 12 bases between the germline ends. Germline assignment: CDR1 LGHDT and CDR2 YNNKEL (reference sequence). The CDR3 totals 15 residues. The DNA for the CDR3 is TGTGCCAGCAGCCAAGATTGGGGCAAACGCAATGAGCAGTTCTTC. Protein sequence: CASSQDWGKRNEQFF.

The V call is TRBV25-1, the J call TRBJ1-3; D is unresolved. Trimming stripped 6 bases from V and 4 bases from J, with 7 bases between. Germline CDR1 is MGHDK and CDR2 is SYGVNS. The CDR3 runs 12 residues. Here the CDR3 reads CASSQAGNTIYF. CDR3 nucleotides: TGTGCCAGCAGCCAGGCCGGAAACACCATATATTTT.